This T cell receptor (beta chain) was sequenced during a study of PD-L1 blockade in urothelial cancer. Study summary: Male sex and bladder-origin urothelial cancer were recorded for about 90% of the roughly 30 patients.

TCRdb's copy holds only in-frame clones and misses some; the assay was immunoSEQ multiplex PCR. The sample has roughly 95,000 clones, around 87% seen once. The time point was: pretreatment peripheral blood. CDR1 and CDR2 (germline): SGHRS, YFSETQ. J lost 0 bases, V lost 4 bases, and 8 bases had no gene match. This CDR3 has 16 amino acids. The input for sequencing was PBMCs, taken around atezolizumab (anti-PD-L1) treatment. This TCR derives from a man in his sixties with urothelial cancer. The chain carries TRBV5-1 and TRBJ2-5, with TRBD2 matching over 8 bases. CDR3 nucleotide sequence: TGCGCCAGCAGCGTCATCAAGCGGGGGAACCAAGAGACCCAGTACTTC. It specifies CASSVIKRGNQETQYF.